A selection of T cell receptor beta chains follows, all from one sample in a study of T-cell reconstitution after alpha-beta-depleted transplantation in children. Each CDR3 protein gets one entry after TCRdb re-called the PCR reads with MiXCR. Among hundreds of thousands of distinct CDR3 sequences listed, approximately 12% were seen once. The sample was PBMCs, mostly from graft donor cells, taken 360 days after TCRalphabeta/CD19-depleted stem cell transplant. These receptors were obtained from a male patient between 5 and 17 years old who had a stem cell transplant for acute myeloid leukemia, so the T cells may come from the graft donor. CDR3s include the opening cysteine and the closing phenylalanine or tryptophan. A D gene is named only where the DNA matches it firmly. Some rows mark clone size as missing; the rest say once, few, many or name a class of expanded clone.

v_call	d_call	j_call	clone_size	cdr3_nt	cdr3_aa
TRBV7-7	NA	TRBJ2-1	few	TGTGCTAGCAGCCGATCGACTGCGAGCTCCTACAATGAGCAGTTCTTC	CASSRSTASSYNEQFF
TRBV28	TRBD1	TRBJ2-5	NA	TGTGCCAGCACCTCTAGGGACAGGTTCCAAGAGACCCAGTACTTC	CASTSRDRFQETQYF
TRBV14	NA	TRBJ2-2	many	TGTGCCAGCAGCCAAGGAGACACCTCGAACACCGGGGAGCTGTTTTTT	CASSQGDTSNTGELFF
TRBV6-1	NA	TRBJ1-1	NA	TGTGCCAGCAGTGACCTGAGGGGGAACACTGAAGCTTTCTTT	CASSDLRGNTEAFF
TRBV5-1	NA	TRBJ2-3	few	TGCGCCAGCAGCTTCGGTAGTCTTAGCACAGATACGCAGTATTTT	CASSFGSLSTDTQYF
TRBV28	NA	TRBJ2-2	many	TGTGCCAGCATCCCAGGGGACTCTCCGAACACCGGGGAGCTGTTTTTT	CASIPGDSPNTGELFF
TRBV27	NA	TRBJ2-3	NA	TGTGCCAGCAGTTCCCCCCCCGCTGCGACAGATACGCAGTATTTT	CASSSPPAATDTQYF
TRBV9	TRBD2	TRBJ2-3	NA	TGTGCCAGCAGCGTAGTTCCGTCGACTAGCGGGAGCGTCGATACGCAGTATTTT	CASSVVPSTSGSVDTQYF
TRBV6-1	NA	TRBJ1-1	NA	TGTGCCAGCAACCCCCTCGGGGGCACTGAAGCTTTCTTT	CASNPLGGTEAFF
TRBV19	NA	TRBJ2-7	few	TGTGCCAGTAGGCTCTCAGGGATGGACGAGCAGTACTTC	CASRLSGMDEQYF
TRBV12-3/TRBV12-4	NA	TRBJ1-5	NA	TGTGCCAGCAGTTCTATGACTCAGCCCCAGCATTTT	CASSSMTQPQHF
TRBV28	TRBD1	TRBJ2-7	many	TGTGCCAGCAGACCCATGGGACAGTCCTACGAGCAGTACTTC	CASRPMGQSYEQYF
TRBV7-3	TRBD2	TRBJ2-3	few	TGTGCCAGCAGCTTCCACCCGGGACTAGCGGGAGCCCCCTACGATACGCAGTATTTT	CASSFHPGLAGAPYDTQYF
TRBV7-2	NA	TRBJ2-2	few	TGTGCCAGCACCTTAAGGCGGGCCGGGGAGCTGTTTTTT	CASTLRRAGELFF
TRBV6-5	NA	TRBJ2-1	few	TGTGCCAGCAGTTACTCCCCTCCGGGGAGAACCTACAATGAGCAGTTCTTC	CASSYSPPGRTYNEQFF
TRBV7-7	TRBD2	TRBJ2-5	many	TGTGCTAGCAGCTCGGGGACTAGCGGGAGTTGGGAGACCCAGTACTTC	CASSSGTSGSWETQYF
TRBV4-2	TRBD2	TRBJ2-5	few	TGTGCCAGCAGCCAAGATAGGCTAGCGGGGCCTTTGACCCAGTACTTC	CASSQDRLAGPLTQYF
TRBV20-1	TRBD1	TRBJ1-1	NA	TGCAGTGCTTGGGACAGGGGACCCATATTGAACACTGAAGCTTTCTTT	CSAWDRGPILNTEAFF
TRBV5-1	NA	TRBJ2-3	few	TGCGCCAGCAGCTTCAGCGGAGCAGATACGCAGTATTTT	CASSFSGADTQYF
TRBV5-5	NA	TRBJ2-2	NA	TGTGCCAGCAGCTTGGCCTATTCTAACACCGGGGAGCTGTTTTTT	CASSLAYSNTGELFF
TRBV7-2	TRBD1	TRBJ1-1	few	TGTGCCAGCAGCTTACCCCGACAGGGTCGTGCTTTCTTT	CASSLPRQGRAFF
TRBV21-1	NA	TRBJ2-7	many	TGTGCCAGCAAACTCGGGACAGACCAGGACGAGCAGTACTTC	CASKLGTDQDEQYF
TRBV12-3/TRBV12-4	TRBD2	TRBJ2-1	few	TGTGCCAGCAGCGGACTAGCGGGTTTTTACAATGAGCAGTTCTTC	CASSGLAGFYNEQFF
TRBV20-1	NA	TRBJ2-5	NA	TGCAGTGCTAATGGTAGAGGGAACCAAGAGACCCAGTACTTC	CSANGRGNQETQYF
TRBV6-5	TRBD2	TRBJ2-3	NA	TGTGCCAGCAGTTTGACGGCTAGCGGTTATGCTCGCACAGATACGCAGTATTTT	CASSLTASGYARTDTQYF
TRBV14	NA	TRBJ2-1	few	TGTGCCAGCAGCCAAGATAATGAAGATGAGCAGTTCTTC	CASSQDNEDEQFF
TRBV6-2/TRBV6-3	TRBD2	TRBJ2-5	NA	TGTGCCAGCACCATAGGGACTAGCGTTAGGGAGACCCAGTACTTC	CASTIGTSVRETQYF
TRBV5-1	NA	TRBJ2-1	many	TGCGCCAGCAGCTTGATGCTCTCCTACAATGAGCAGTTCTTC	CASSLMLSYNEQFF
TRBV28	NA	TRBJ2-5	few	TGTGCCAGCCTATACGTGGCAGGGACCCAAGAGACCCAGTACTTC	CASLYVAGTQETQYF
TRBV7-9	TRBD2	TRBJ2-7	few	TGTGCCAGCAGCCGATCACTAGCGGGAGTCTCCGAGCAGTACTTC	CASSRSLAGVSEQYF
TRBV19	TRBD2	TRBJ2-7	many	TGTGCCAGTAGTATCCCTTGGGCGGGAGCGGGAGAGCAGTACTTC	CASSIPWAGAGEQYF
TRBV20-1	TRBD2	TRBJ2-5	many	TGCAGTGCTAAAATCCGGACTAGAGTTTGGCAAGAGACCCAGTACTTC	CSAKIRTRVWQETQYF
TRBV6-5	TRBD1	TRBJ2-3	NA	TGTGCCAGCAGTAACCGACAGGGTGCAGATACGCAGTATTTT	CASSNRQGADTQYF
TRBV7-6	TRBD1	TRBJ2-1	NA	TGTGCCAGCAGTTCCGACAGGGGGCGCGCCCATGAGCAGTTCTTC	CASSSDRGRAHEQFF